This TCR beta chain was sequenced in a study of OX40 agonist ivuxolimab in advanced cancers. V lost 2 bases and J lost 5, with 10 bases in between. The CDR3 is made up of 13 amino acids. Per the germline V gene, CDR1 is SGHRS and CDR2 is YFSETQ. Researchers took blood at baseline, on cycle 4 day 1, and on cycle 7 day 1. Some clones are missing from TCRdb's copy, which holds only in-frame ones; the method was immunoSEQ multiplex PCR. The data show about 69,000 clones, with 90% seen just once and roughly a tenth held by the top ten. This chain links TRBV5-1 with TRBJ2-5; either TRBD1 or TRBD2 may fit D (6 bases each). The sequenced sample was CD4+ or CD8+ T cells sorted from blood, obtained in a trial of the OX40 agonist ivuxolimab. The receptor comes from an adult with an advanced solid tumor such as melanoma, head and neck, liver or kidney cancer. The CDR3 sequence is CASSFTGGETQYF. As DNA, the CDR3 is TGCGCCAGCAGCTTTACCGGGGGCGAGACCCAGTACTTC.